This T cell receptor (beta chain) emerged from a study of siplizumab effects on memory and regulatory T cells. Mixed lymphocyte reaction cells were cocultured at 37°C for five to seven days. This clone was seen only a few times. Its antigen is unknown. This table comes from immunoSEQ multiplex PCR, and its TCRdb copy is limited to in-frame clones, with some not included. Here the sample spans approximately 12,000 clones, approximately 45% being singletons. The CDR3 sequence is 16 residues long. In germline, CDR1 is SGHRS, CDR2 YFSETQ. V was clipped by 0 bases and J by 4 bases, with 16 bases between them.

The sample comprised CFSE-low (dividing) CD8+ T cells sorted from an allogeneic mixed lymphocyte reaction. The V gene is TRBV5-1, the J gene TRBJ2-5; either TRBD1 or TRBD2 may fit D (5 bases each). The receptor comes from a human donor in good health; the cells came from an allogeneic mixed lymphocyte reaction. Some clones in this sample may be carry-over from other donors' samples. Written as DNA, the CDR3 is TGCGCCAGCAGCTTGGGAGGGCAGGGTTTGTCAGAGACCCAGTACTTC. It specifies CASSLGGQGLSETQYF.